The rows below give T cell receptor beta chains drawn from one sample of a study of breast tumors, draining lymph nodes, adjacent tissues. One entry per CDR3 protein results from TCRdb running MiXCR on the multiplex PCR reads. The table lists some 120,000 distinct CDR3 sequences, 20% of them singletons. Sequences were obtained from axillary lymph node tissue. These receptors were collected from a female donor with breast cancer. Some clones in this sample may be carry-over from other donors' samples. Both conserved end residues are part of each CDR3. D genes are given only for firm matches. Size is omitted from some rows. Given values are once, few, many or a class for expanded clones.

cdr3_nt	cdr3_aa	v_call	j_call	d_call	cdr3_length	clone_size
TGTGCCAGCAGCCAAGTGGGACAGGGAGGTGAAAAACTGTTTTTT	CASSQVGQGGEKLFF	TRBV4-2	TRBJ1-4	TRBD1	15	many
TGCAGTGCTAGAGTCCACAGGGCTAATGAGCAGTTCTTC	CSARVHRANEQFF	TRBV20-1	TRBJ2-1	NA	13	many
TGTGCCAGCACTCGGGCCACCGGGGAGCTGTTTTTT	CASTRATGELFF	TRBV11-2	TRBJ2-2	NA	12	few
TGTGCCAGCAGCGAAGGACTAGCGGGGACCTACGAGCAGTACTTC	CASSEGLAGTYEQYF	TRBV9	TRBJ2-7	TRBD2	15	many
TGTGCCAGCAGCTCAACCCCCGTCCATTACAATGAGCAGTTCTTC	CASSSTPVHYNEQFF	TRBV11-2	TRBJ2-1	NA	15	many
TGTGCCAGCAGCCCCCGGACAGGGAGGAACACCGGGGAGCTGTTTTTT	CASSPRTGRNTGELFF	TRBV7-9	TRBJ2-2	TRBD1	16	many
TGTGCCACCAGTGTTCGAGCGGGAGGAACCGATGAGCAGTTCTTC	CATSVRAGGTDEQFF	TRBV24-1	TRBJ2-1	TRBD2	15	many
TGCGCCAGCAGCCAGTCAGGGGGTCTCGAGCAGTACTTC	CASSQSGGLEQYF	TRBV4-1	TRBJ2-7	TRBD1	13	many
TGTGCCAGCAGCTGGGGGGCTGTGGAGACCCAGTACTTC	CASSWGAVETQYF	TRBV14	TRBJ2-5	NA	13	many
TGTGCCAGCAGTCGGACAGGGTATGGCTACACCTTC	CASSRTGYGYTF	TRBV28	TRBJ1-2	TRBD1	12	few
TGTGCCAGCAGCTTAACGGGGACAGGGTATCCTACGGACACCGGGGAGCTGTTTTTT	CASSLTGTGYPTDTGELFF	TRBV7-3	TRBJ2-2	TRBD1	19	many
TGTGCCAGCAGCCCTCCTGGGGGGTCCTACAATGAGCAGTTCTTC	CASSPPGGSYNEQFF	TRBV13	TRBJ2-1	NA	15	many
TGCGCCAGCAGCTTGGGCGGACTCACAGATACGCAGTATTTT	CASSLGGLTDTQYF	TRBV5-1	TRBJ2-3	NA	14	many
TGTGCCAGCAGCTCAAGCGGGGGACTAGCCAAAAACATTCAGTACTTC	CASSSSGGLAKNIQYF	TRBV7-9	TRBJ2-4	TRBD2	16	NA
TGTGCCACCAGTGGATCGGCGGGACAGGAAGCGAACACCGGGGAGCTGTTTTTT	CATSGSAGQEANTGELFF	TRBV24-1	TRBJ2-2	TRBD1	18	many
TGTGCCAGCAGCCACCGGGAGGGGGACATTCAGTACTTC	CASSHREGDIQYF	TRBV6-5	TRBJ2-4	TRBD2	13	NA